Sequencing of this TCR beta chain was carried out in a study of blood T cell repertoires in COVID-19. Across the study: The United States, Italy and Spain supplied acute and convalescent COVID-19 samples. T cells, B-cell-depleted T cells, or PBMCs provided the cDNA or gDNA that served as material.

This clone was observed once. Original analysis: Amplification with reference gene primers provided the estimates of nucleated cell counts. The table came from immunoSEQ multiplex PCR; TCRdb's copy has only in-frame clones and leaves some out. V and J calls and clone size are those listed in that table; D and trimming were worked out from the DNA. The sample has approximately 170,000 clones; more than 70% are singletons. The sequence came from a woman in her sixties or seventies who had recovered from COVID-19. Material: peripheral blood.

The CDR3, as DNA: TGTGCCAGCAGCCTACTCCCGACTAGCGCGGGTGCAGATACGCAGTATTTT. As protein: CASSLLPTSAGADTQYF. The chain links TRBV7-6 to TRBJ2-3, with 8 bases identical to TRBD2. Trimming took 5 bases from V and 4 from J; bases not matched to a gene: 14. Germline V gene sequence: CDR1 SGHVS, CDR2 FNYEAQ. CDR3 size: 17 residues.